The 32 T cell receptor beta chains below were found in one sample sequenced in a study of T cell responses to AZD1222 COVID-19 vaccine. Produced via immunoSEQ multiplex PCR; TCRdb's table is partial and in-frame only. This sample carries 110,000 to 150,000 clones, approximately 90% of them seen once, and the ten largest clones take around 2.8%. Sequencing was performed on peripheral blood, taken on day 0 of AZD1222 vaccination. These receptors were obtained from an adult in good health.

The V gene is TRBV6-2 or TRBV6-3, the J gene TRBJ2-1; D not certain. V lost 2 bases and J lost 0, with 8 bases in between. CDR3 size: 15 residues. Germline-derived CDR1 and CDR2 are MNHEY and SVGEGT. The CDR3 here is CASSYAASSYNEQFF. The CDR3 coding sequence is TGTGCCAGCAGTTACGCTGCAAGCTCCTACAATGAGCAGTTCTTC.

The chain couples TRBV5-1 to TRBJ1-2; no definite D call. The length of the CDR3 is 14 residues. In germline, CDR1 is SGHRS, CDR2 YFSETQ. Between the trimmed V and J ends, which lost 0 bases and 3 bases, there was a span of 9 bases. DNA of the CDR3: TGCGCCAGCAGCTTGGCCAACACGGACTATGGCTACACCTTC. This gives the protein CASSLANTDYGYTF.

The rearrangement uses TRBV12-5 and TRBJ2-5; D gene uncertain. Germline V CDR1 and CDR2: LGHNT, FRNRAP. The CDR3 extends over 13 amino acids. Trimming took 2 bases from V and 5 from J, leaving 9 bases between them. The CDR3 bases are TGTGCTAGTGGTTTGAGTGGCGAGGAGACCCAGTACTTC. Encoded protein: CASGLSGEETQYF. The full variable domain, rest sourced from reference TRBV12-5 and TRBJ2-5, is DARVTQTPRHKVTEMGQEVTMRCQPILGHNTVFWYRQTMMQGLELLAYFRNRAPLDDSGMPKDRFSAEMPDATLATLKIQPSEPRDSAVYFCASGLSGEETQYFGPGTRLLVL.

This clone appeared many times. V usage is TRBV10-1 and J usage is TRBJ1-1; unclear D gene. Trimming removed 5 bases at V and 6 bases at J, with 13 bases between. Germline V gives CDR1 WNHNN, CDR2 SYGVQD (reference sequence). This CDR3 comprises 13 residues. This CDR3 is CASSPDGRAEAFF. In DNA, the CDR3 is TGCGCCAGCAGTCCGGACGGGAGGGCTGAAGCTTTCTTT.

V usage is TRBV5-6 and J usage is TRBJ1-5; 7 bases are a match to TRBD1. This CDR3 is 17 amino acids long. The V segment lost 0 bases and the J segment 4 bases; nucleotides outside the gene matches: 10. Germline V gene sequence: CDR1 SGHDT, CDR2 YYEEEE. The CDR3 reads CASSLARDRYMNQPQHF. The CDR3 region has the DNA TGTGCCAGCAGCTTGGCCCGGGACAGATATATGAATCAGCCCCAGCATTTT.

The chain has TRBV5-4 and TRBJ1-2; D is unresolved. Trimming took off 8 bases at V and 5 bases at J, with 16 bases between the two ends. The CDR3 has 13 residues. Germline V gene data show CDR1 as SGHNT and CDR2 as YYREEE (reference sequence). For the CDR3, the DNA is TGTGCCAGTATGGTGGATGGGATTTATGGCTACACCTTC. Protein: CASMVDGIYGYTF.

The chain recombines TRBV5-1 with TRBJ2-2; 8 bases fit TRBD1. V was clipped by 9 bases and J by 5 bases; unmatched bases: 6. The V gene's germline CDR1 is SGHRS and CDR2 YFSETQ. The CDR3 has 13 amino acids. This CDR3 reads CATTRTGTGELFF. CDR3 nucleotides: TGCGCCACAACCCGGACAGGGACCGGGGAGCTGTTTTTT.

The chain joins TRBV24-1 to TRBJ2-5; the match to TRBD2 covers 9 bases. Unmatched junction bases numbered 10, after V lost 6 bases and J lost 3 bases. From germline, CDR1 is KGHDR and CDR2 SFDVKD. This CDR3 is 16 amino acids long. The CDR3 DNA is TGTGCCACCAGTAGCAGGGCGGGAGGGTACGAAGAGACCCAGTACTTC. Residues: CATSSRAGGYEETQYF.

This chain links TRBV6-6 with TRBJ1-3; D remains ambiguous. Germline V gene sequence: CDR1 MNHNY, CDR2 SVGAGI (reference sequence). The CDR3 spans 11 residues. The V end was cut by 11 bases, the J end by 3 bases, with 8 bases between. DNA of the CDR3: TGTGCCGGAACCAATGGAAACACCATATATTTT. Encoded protein: CAGTNGNTIYF.

The V gene is TRBV7-8, the J gene TRBJ2-1, with a weak D call TRBD2 (6 bases). V was cut by 2 bases and J by 9 bases, with 17 bases left in between. This CDR3 is 15 amino acids long. CDR1 SGHVS and CDR2 FQNEAQ come from the germline V gene. The CDR3 region has the DNA TGTGCCAGCAGCTTAATTGGTAAATGGGGGGTTGAGCAGTTCTTC. Translation gives CASSLIGKWGVEQFF.

The chain joins TRBV6-6 to TRBJ2-3; no clear D gene. Trimming took off 6 bases at V and 11 bases at J, with 12 bases between the two ends. This CDR3 has 11 residues. CDR1 is MNHNY, CDR2 SVGAGI, per germline (reference sequence). This chain's CDR3 is CASRRAIQQYF. The CDR3 DNA reads TGTGCCAGCAGAAGGGCCATTCAGCAGTATTTT.

About this clone: The sample has other DNA sequences that encode this CDR3 too. The chain is built from TRBV27 and TRBJ2-3; D gene unclear. The CDR3 sequence is 12 residues long. Germline V gene lookup returns CDR1 MNHEY and CDR2 SMNVEV (reference sequence). Trimming left V 2 bases short and J 5 bases short, with 5 bases between. CDR3 coding DNA: TGTGCCAGCAGTTTACTGGGAGATACGCAGTATTTT. Its translation is CASSLLGDTQYF.

The V call is TRBV25-1, the J call TRBJ1-3; no clear D. Deletions cut 1 base from V and 0 bases from J, with 13 bases between. CDR3 size: 17 residues. Germline V gene sequence: CDR1 MGHDK, CDR2 SYGVNS. As DNA, the CDR3 is TGTGCCAGCAGTGAATGCTGGCGGATCTTCTCTGGAAACACCATATATTTT. It specifies CASSECWRIFSGNTIYF.

This sequence joins TRBV4-1 and TRBJ1-4; D ambiguous. Germline V gives CDR1 MGHRA, CDR2 YSYEKL. CDR3 length: 16 amino acids. Trimming took off 1 base at V and 0 bases at J, with 9 bases between the two ends. The CDR3 loop is CASSQVYLSTNEKLFF. CDR3 sequence (DNA): TGCGCCAGCAGCCAAGTGTATCTATCAACTAATGAAAAACTGTTTTTT.

The V call is TRBV5-1, the J call TRBJ1-2, with D tentatively TRBD1 (5 bases). The V and J ends lost 2 bases and 8 bases respectively, with 13 bases between them. Germline lookup yields CDR1 SGHRS and CDR2 YFSETQ. The CDR3 has 13 residues. This CDR3 is CASSLDRPEGYTF. The CDR3 DNA reads as TGCGCCAGCAGCTTAGACAGACCGGAAGGCTACACCTTC.

The J gene is TRBJ2-3, the V gene TRBV4-1; D is unclear. With 4 bases removed from V and 2 bases from J, the gap between germline ends came to 10 bases. Germline assignment: CDR1 MGHRA and CDR2 YSYEKL. The CDR3 has 14 residues. CDR3 coding DNA: TGCGCCAGCAGCCTCACGGAAAACACAGATACGCAGTATTTT. Residues: CASSLTENTDTQYF.

The chain joins TRBV5-5 to TRBJ2-7; unclear D gene. V was clipped by 0 bases and J by 6 bases, with 13 bases between them. This CDR3 is built from 14 residues. Germline V gene sequence: CDR1 SGHKS, CDR2 YYEKEE (reference sequence). CDR3 residues: CASSLGARAGEQYF. The DNA of the CDR3 is TGTGCCAGCAGCTTGGGGGCCCGCGCCGGCGAGCAGTACTTC.

The CDR3 DNA reads as TGTGCCAGCAGCGGACAGGGGGTTAGCACTGAAGCTTTCTTT. This codes for CASSGQGVSTEAFF. V usage is TRBV7-9 and J usage is TRBJ1-1; 10 nucleotides agree with TRBD1. V dropped 5 bases and J dropped 4; count of bases not matched to a gene: 4. Looked up from germline, CDR1 is SEHNR and CDR2 is FQNEAQ (reference sequence). The length of the CDR3 is 14 residues.

V is TRBV5-1 and J is TRBJ1-5; the match to TRBD1 covers 8 bases. In germline, CDR1 is SGHRS, CDR2 YFSETQ. The CDR3 length is 14 residues. Trimming at V came to 4 bases and at J to 5 bases, leaving 5 bases not matched to a gene. CDR3 sequence reads: CASSTAGGDQPQHF. The CDR3 DNA sequence: TGCGCCAGCAGCACGGCAGGGGGCGATCAGCCCCAGCATTTT.

The chain combines TRBV19 with TRBJ2-3; weak D call: TRBD2 (6 bases). This CDR3 has 13 amino acids. The germline V gene has CDR1 LNHDA and CDR2 SQIVND (reference sequence). The V end lost 4 bases, the J end lost 4 bases, and 9 bases lay between the germline ends. The CDR3 DNA follows: TGTGCCAGTAGTACGGGAGAGGCAGATACGCAGTATTTT. Amino acids: CASSTGEADTQYF.

The rearrangement links TRBV7-8 to TRBJ1-6; 7 bases map to TRBD1. The CDR3 runs 15 residues. Germline assignment: CDR1 SGHVS and CDR2 FQNEAQ. Trimming cost V 4 bases and J 8 bases; bases outside gene matches: 8. CDR3 protein: CASSSRFQGDSPLHF. In DNA, the CDR3 is TGTGCCAGCAGCTCCCGGTTTCAGGGGGATTCACCCCTCCACTTT.

Written as DNA, the CDR3 is TGTGCCAGCAGGACCGCCGGGACAGACTATGGCTACACCTTC. Its translation: CASRTAGTDYGYTF. V is TRBV28 and J is TRBJ1-2, with 7 bases that match TRBD1. The CDR3 is 14 amino acids. V shed 6 bases and J 3 bases; nucleotides not matched to a gene: 7. The V gene's germline CDR1 is MDHEN and CDR2 SYDVKM.

V is TRBV4-1 and J is TRBJ1-1; D is possibly TRBD1 (6 bases). Germline loops: CDR1 MGHRA, CDR2 YSYEKL. Trimming left V 8 bases short and J 6 bases short, with 10 bases between. The CDR3 spans 11 residues. CDR3 DNA: TGCGCCAGCGTGGGGGGCTCTGAAGCTTTCTTT. Translation gives CASVGGSEAFF.

The chain has TRBV5-6 and TRBJ1-1, with D unclear. CDR3 length equals 13 residues. Germline values: CDR1 SGHDT, CDR2 YYEEEE. V was clipped by 0 bases and J by 5 bases, with 8 bases between them. CDR3 DNA: TGTGCCAGCAGCTTGGGGGATCGAACTGAAGCTTTCTTT. The encoded protein is CASSLGDRTEAFF.

CDR3: CASTGLAGVSSTQYF. CDR3 nucleotide sequence: TGTGCCAGCACGGGACTAGCGGGAGTTAGTAGTACGCAGTATTTT. The chain joins TRBV19 to TRBJ2-3; 14 bases are shared with TRBD2. The CDR3 sequence is 15 residues long. Losses at the gene ends were 9 bases for V and 8 bases for J; bases not matched to a gene: 10. Germline values: CDR1 LNHDA, CDR2 SQIVND (reference sequence).

This chain joins TRBV4-3 and TRBJ2-3, with 7 positions matching TRBD2. Trimming cost V 0 bases and J 7 bases; bases outside gene matches: 10. Germline CDR1 is LGHNA and CDR2 is YSLEER. CDR3 size: 16 residues. This CDR3 reads CASSQEIQGGYHTQYF. CDR3 bases: TGCGCCAGCAGCCAAGAAATCCAGGGAGGGTATCATACGCAGTATTTT.

This clone was picked up one time. J is TRBJ2-1 and V is TRBV2, with D unclear. The CDR3 consists of 13 residues. V lost 4 bases, J lost 5 bases, and 9 bases lay in between. Germline lookup yields CDR1 SNHLY and CDR2 FYNNEI. This CDR3 is CASSVSSNNEQFF. The CDR3 coding sequence is TGTGCCAGCAGTGTTTCCTCAAACAATGAGCAGTTCTTC.

The chain links TRBV28 to TRBJ1-5, with 10 bases identical to TRBD1. The CDR3 is 15 amino acids. After removal of 4 bases from V and 5 bases from J, the junction contained 5 bases not matched to a gene. Germline values: CDR1 MDHEN, CDR2 SYDVKM. As DNA, the CDR3 is TGTGCCAGCAGTTCCCTCGGGACAGGGGATCAGCCCCAGCATTTT. Translation: CASSSLGTGDQPQHF.

The rearrangement joins TRBV19 to TRBJ1-5, with D possibly matching TRBD1 (5 bases). This CDR3 has 17 amino acids. V was cut by 6 bases and J by 4 bases, with 22 bases left in between. Germline values: CDR1 LNHDA, CDR2 SQIVND (reference sequence). The CDR3 region is CASRRAAWGLTNQPQHF. CDR3 DNA sequence: TGTGCCAGTAGGAGGGCCGCTTGGGGCCTGACTAATCAGCCCCAGCATTTT. The whole variable domain, filled in from reference TRBV19 and TRBJ1-5, reads DGGITQSPKYLFRKEGQNVTLSCEQNLNHDAMYWYRQDPGQGLRLIYYSQIVNDFQKGDIAEGYSVSREKKESFPLTVTSAQKNPTAFYLCASRRAAWGLTNQPQHFGDGTRLSIL.

This chain uses TRBV11-2 with TRBJ1-2; 8 positions agree with TRBD1. The CDR3 extends over 15 amino acids. Germline values: CDR1 SGHAT, CDR2 FQNNGV. The V segment lost 1 base and the J segment 7 bases; nucleotides outside the gene matches: 8. The chain's CDR3 is CASSLVRAGGGGYTF. The CDR3, as DNA: TGTGCCAGCAGCTTAGTAAGGGCAGGGGGCGGTGGCTACACCTTC.

The chain has TRBV19 and TRBJ1-2; D not certain. This CDR3 comprises 13 residues. The germline V gene has CDR1 LNHDA and CDR2 SQIVND (reference sequence). Trimming took 4 bases from V and 7 from J, leaving 13 bases between them. CDR3 sequence reads: CASSTGVLGGYTF. As DNA, the CDR3 is TGTGCCAGTAGTACCGGGGTTTTAGGTGGCTACACCTTC.

In the case of this clone: Other nucleotide sequences from this sample produce the same CDR3. The CDR3 reads CAWSVPGGNQPQHF. The CDR3 bases are TGTGCCTGGAGTGTTCCCGGGGGCAATCAGCCCCAGCATTTT. The chain carries TRBV30 and TRBJ1-5; unclear D gene. V was clipped by 0 bases and J by 2 bases, with 8 bases between them. CDR1 and CDR2 from the germline V gene are GTSNPN and SVGIG (reference sequence). CDR3 length: 14 amino acids.